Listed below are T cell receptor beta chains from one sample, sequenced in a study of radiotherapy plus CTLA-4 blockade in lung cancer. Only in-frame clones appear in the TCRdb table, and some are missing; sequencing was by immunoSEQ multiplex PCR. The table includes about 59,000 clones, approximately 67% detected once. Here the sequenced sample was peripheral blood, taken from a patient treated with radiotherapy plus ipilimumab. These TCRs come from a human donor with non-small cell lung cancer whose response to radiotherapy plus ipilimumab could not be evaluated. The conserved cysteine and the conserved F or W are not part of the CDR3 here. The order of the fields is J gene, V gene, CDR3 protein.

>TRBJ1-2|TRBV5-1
ASRVMDREYGYT
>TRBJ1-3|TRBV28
ASRETDRGNTIY
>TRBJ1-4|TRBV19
ASSIGRVNEKLF
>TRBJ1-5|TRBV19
ASSMGGNQPQH
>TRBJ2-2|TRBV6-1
ASSGLAGYTGELF
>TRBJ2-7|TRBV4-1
ASSQESLASSYEQY
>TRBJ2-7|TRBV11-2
ASSLDVQVHEQY
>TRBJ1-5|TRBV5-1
ASSLSGNQPQH
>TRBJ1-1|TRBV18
ASSPPTGDGNTEAF
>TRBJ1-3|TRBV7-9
ASSLARGDFVGARNTIY
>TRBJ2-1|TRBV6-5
ATGRGYNEQF
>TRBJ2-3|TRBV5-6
ASSDPWRLLAGGTDTQY
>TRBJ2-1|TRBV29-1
SARQGAGNEQF
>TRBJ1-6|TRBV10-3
AISERQAYNSPLH
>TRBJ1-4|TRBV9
ASSVEPWQGNEKLF
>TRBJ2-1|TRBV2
ASSGDWNNEQF
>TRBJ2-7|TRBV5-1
ASSLVGGEQY
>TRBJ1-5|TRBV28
ASKFYSAGFRNSNQPQH
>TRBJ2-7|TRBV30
AWSQGAGNYEQY
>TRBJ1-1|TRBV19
ASTARATATVNTEAF
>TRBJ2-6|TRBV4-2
ASSQGADSGANVLT
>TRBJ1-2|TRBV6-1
ASSETGYGYT
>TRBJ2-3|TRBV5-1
ASSPNLLAGEADTQY
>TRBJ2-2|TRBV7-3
ASSSQASGELF
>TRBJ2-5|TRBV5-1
ASSFLAGGGETQY
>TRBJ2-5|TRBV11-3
ASSPRGTKETQY
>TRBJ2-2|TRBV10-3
AISERGQKGTGELF
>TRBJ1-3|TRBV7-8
ASSPRESGNTIY
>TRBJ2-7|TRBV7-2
ASSLGGGGAYEQY
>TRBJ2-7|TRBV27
ASSFRLWTSGRESYEQY
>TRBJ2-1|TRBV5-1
ASSPGLAGPNEQF
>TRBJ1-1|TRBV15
ATGQLYMNPEAF
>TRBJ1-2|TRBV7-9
ASSLVTNGGT
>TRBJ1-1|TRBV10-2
ASKEDRNTEAF
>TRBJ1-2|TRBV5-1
ASSLVFGTGASSNYGYT
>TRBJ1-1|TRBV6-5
ASSYRRGSEAF
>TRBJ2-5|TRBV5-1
ASSLVDNQETQY
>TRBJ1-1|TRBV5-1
ASSFGQGTEAF
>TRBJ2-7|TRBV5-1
ASSRATSGEQY
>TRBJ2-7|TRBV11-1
ASSFGGRYSSYEQY
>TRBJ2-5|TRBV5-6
ASSLESGAVETQY
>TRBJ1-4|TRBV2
ASSDMAATNEKLF
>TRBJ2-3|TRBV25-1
ASARVSSTDTQY